This TCR beta chain was obtained from a study of CD8+ T cells in alopecia areata. V was clipped by 2 bases and J by 5 bases, with 10 bases between them. This CDR3 region has 14 residues. Germline V CDR1 and CDR2: SEHNR, FQNEAQ (reference sequence). RNA extraction and reverse transcription yielded cDNA as sequencing template. Only in-frame clones appear in the TCRdb table, and some are missing; sequencing was by immunoSEQ multiplex PCR. The sample contains fewer than 20,000 clones, less than 70% of which appear only once. As part of sample collection, lesional scalp punch biopsies and peripheral blood were taken from alopecia areata patients.

The rearrangement uses TRBV7-9 and TRBJ1-5; D is unresolved. The clonotype was recovered from a human donor with alopecia areata. The sequenced material came from skin. This chain's CDR3 is CASSLSDGDQPQHF. DNA for the CDR3: TGTGCCAGCAGCTTATCTGACGGGGATCAGCCCCAGCATTTT. The full variable domain, with the rest looked up from reference TRBV7-9 and TRBJ1-5, is DTGVSQNPRHKITKRGQNVTFRCDPISEHNRLYWYRQTLGQGPEFLTYFQNEAQLEKSRLLSDRFSAERPKGSFSTLEIQRTEQGDSAMYLCASSLSDGDQPQHFGDGTRLSIL.